One sample yielded the 17 T cell receptor beta chains listed below, sequenced in a study of CD8 T cells in Susac syndrome. Random hexamers served to reverse transcribe roughly 0.5 to 1 ug RNA. Via MiXCR, TCRdb re-called the immunoSEQ multiplex PCR reads, giving one row per CDR3 protein. Counted here are around 45,000 distinct CDR3 sequences, 80% to 95% occurring once; the ten biggest clones make up almost 0.55%. Material: CD8+ T cells from PBMCs. Receptors were obtained from a human donor in good health.

The chain employs TRBV23-1 and TRBJ2-1; D possibly corresponds to TRBD2 (5 bases). TRBV23-1 is classed as an ORF, of uncertain function. V gave up 3 bases and J gave up 5 bases, with 11 bases separating them. The CDR3 is made up of 14 amino acids. The CDR3 DNA follows: TGCGCCAGCAGTCAGCCGGGGTTCAACAATGAGCAGTTCTTC. This sequence encodes CASSQPGFNNEQFF.

This chain uses TRBV7-9 with TRBJ1-5; D is possibly TRBD1 (6 bases). Germline loops: CDR1 SEHNR, CDR2 FQNEAQ (reference sequence). The CDR3 has 15 amino acids. The V and J ends lost 4 bases and 1 base respectively, with 11 bases between them. CDR3 DNA sequence: TGTGCCAGCAGCTCCAGCACAGGGAGCAATCAGCCCCAGCATTTT. Translating it yields CASSSSTGSNQPQHF.

The rearrangement uses TRBV28 and TRBJ2-3; TRBD1 is a possible D gene (6 bases). Trimming pared 4 bases from V and 2 bases from J, leaving 13 bases between. The CDR3 covers 15 residues. Germline loops: CDR1 MDHEN, CDR2 SYDVKM. The CDR3 protein is CASSSYQGFTDTQYF. CDR3 sequence (DNA): TGTGCCAGCAGTTCTTATCAGGGGTTCACAGATACGCAGTATTTT.

The chain uses TRBV19 and TRBJ1-1; D is undetermined. This CDR3 comprises 10 residues. Trimming removed 3 bases at V and 11 bases at J, with 7 bases between. Germline V lookup: CDR1 LNHDA, CDR2 SQIVND (reference sequence). The DNA of the CDR3 is TGTGCCAGTAGTATGGGTACGGCTTTCTTT. Translation gives CASSMGTAFF. Complete variable domain (other parts from reference TRBV19 and TRBJ1-1): DGGITQSPKYLFRKEGQNVTLSCEQNLNHDAMYWYRQDPGQGLRLIYYSQIVNDFQKGDIAEGYSVSREKKESFPLTVTSAQKNPTAFYLCASSMGTAFFGQGTRLTVV.

This clonotype was found once. This rearrangement joins TRBV7-2 to TRBJ1-4, with no clear D. Trimming left V 0 bases short and J 5 bases short, with 10 bases between. The V gene's germline CDR1 is SGHTA and CDR2 FQGNSA. There are 15 residues in the CDR3. The CDR3 region is CASSLAPVLNEKLFF. In DNA form, the CDR3 reads TGTGCCAGCAGCTTAGCGCCAGTATTAAATGAAAAACTGTTTTTT. The variable domain in full, with the rest retrieved from reference TRBV7-2 and TRBJ1-4, is GAGVSQSPSNKVTEKGKDVELRCDPISGHTALYWYRQSLGQGLEFLIYFQGNSAPDKSGLPSDRFSAERTGGSVSTLTIQRTQQEDSAVYLCASSLAPVLNEKLFFGSGTQLSVL.

The V and J genes are TRBV29-1 and TRBJ2-1; D ambiguous. The CDR3 is 13 amino acids. Trimming removed 7 bases from V and 5 bases from J, with 15 bases in between. CDR1 SQVTM and CDR2 ANQGSEA come from the germline V gene. CDR3: CSAPGWRHNEQFF. CDR3 bases: TGCAGCGCCCCTGGTTGGAGACACAATGAGCAGTTCTTC.

V usage is TRBV29-1 and J usage is TRBJ2-1; 11 nucleotides match TRBD2. Germline loops: CDR1 SQVTM, CDR2 ANQGSEA. This CDR3 spans 13 amino acids. The J segment lost 4 bases and the V segment lost 4 bases, leaving 0 bases of the junction unmatched. The CDR3 region has the DNA TGCAGCGTTGGACTAGCGGGATACAATGAGCAGTTCTTC. The encoded protein is CSVGLAGYNEQFF.

The V call is TRBV6-6, the J call TRBJ2-2, with D maybe TRBD2 (5 bases). V lost 9 bases to trimming and J lost 6 bases, with 11 bases between them. There are 12 residues in the CDR3. CDR1 MNHNY and CDR2 SVGAGI come from the germline V gene (reference sequence). The CDR3 DNA follows: TGTGCCAGTCTTAACGGGGCCGGGGAGCTGTTTTTT. Protein product: CASLNGAGELFF.

The chain recombines TRBV20-1 with TRBJ2-3, with D possibly being TRBD2 (5 bases). This CDR3 is built from 10 residues. Looked up from germline, CDR1 is DFQATT and CDR2 is SNEGSKA (reference sequence). The CDR3 coding sequence is TGCAGCGGACTTTATGGATCGCAGTATTTT. Translated, it gives CSGLYGSQYF.

The rearrangement links TRBV18 to TRBJ1-1, with D possibly being TRBD1 (6 bases). The CDR3 has 12 residues. The ends were cut back, 8 bases at V and 1 base at J, with 8 bases in the middle. Per germline, CDR1 KGHSH and CDR2 LQKENI. CDR3 bases: TGTGCCAGCCGGGGGGCGAACACTGAAGCTTTCTTT. Amino acids: CASRGANTEAFF.

J is TRBJ2-3 and V is TRBV27, with D perhaps assigned TRBD1 or TRBD2 (5 bases each). V was clipped by 3 bases and J by 4 bases, with 17 bases between them. The CDR3 extends over 16 amino acids. Germline V gives CDR1 MNHEY, CDR2 SMNVEV (reference sequence). CDR3 region: CASSFKPEGWADTQYF. In DNA, the CDR3 is TGTGCCAGCAGTTTCAAGCCCGAGGGGTGGGCAGATACGCAGTATTTT.

CDR3 in DNA: TGCAGCGTTGAAGGAGTCGGACAGGGGTCTACCTACGAGCAGTACTTC. Amino acid sequence: CSVEGVGQGSTYEQYF. The chain employs TRBV29-1 and TRBJ2-7; 9 bases match TRBD1. The ends lost 1 base at V and 2 bases at J; junction bases unmatched: 9. Germline lookup yields CDR1 SQVTM and CDR2 ANQGSEA. The CDR3 contains 16 residues.

This chain uses TRBV21-1 with TRBJ2-7; the table names TRBD2, a call not compared with the DNA. TRBV21-1 is deemed a pseudogene. The CDR3 consists of 15 residues. The CDR3 loop reads CASSKPTSGGGEQYF. The DNA of the CDR3 is TGTGCCAGCAGCAAACCCACTAGCGGAGGCGGCGAGCAGTACTTC.

The chain uses TRBV11-2 and TRBJ2-7; perhaps TRBD2 as D (6 bases). Germline V gene lookup returns CDR1 SGHAT and CDR2 FQNNGV. The CDR3 is 16 amino acids. The ends were cut back, 5 bases at V and 5 bases at J, with 22 bases in the middle. Written as DNA, the CDR3 is TGTGCCAGCAGCCTCCTCGGCGGGGCGGCTGGGCACGAGCAGTACTTC. Translated, it gives CASSLLGGAAGHEQYF.

This chain links TRBV27 with TRBJ2-5; D is unclear. The ends were cut back, 3 bases at V and 2 bases at J, with 1 base in the middle. The CDR3 contains 11 residues. Per germline, CDR1 MNHEY and CDR2 SMNVEV (reference sequence). The CDR3, as DNA: TGTGCCAGCAGTTTTCAAGAGACCCAGTACTTC. It is translated as CASSFQETQYF.

The chain employs TRBV30 and TRBJ2-2; TRBD2 might be the D (7 bases). V was trimmed by 4 bases and J by 5 bases, leaving 11 bases between them. The CDR3 length is 13 residues. Per the germline V gene, CDR1 is GTSNPN and CDR2 is SVGIG (reference sequence). CDR3 sequence reads: CAWTGGWTGELFF. The CDR3 DNA reads TGTGCCTGGACGGGGGGCTGGACCGGGGAGCTGTTTTTT.

In this sample, this clonotype turned up a few times. The rearrangement joins TRBV2 to TRBJ1-5; D gene uncertain. Germline V gene lookup returns CDR1 SNHLY and CDR2 FYNNEI. Trimming shortened V by 5 bases and J by 3 bases, and 11 bases separated the two germline ends. The CDR3 contains 14 residues. In nucleotides, the CDR3 is TGTGCCAGCAGTCCATGGAATTTCAATCAGCCCCAGCATTTT. The encoded protein is CASSPWNFNQPQHF.